The 18 T cell receptor beta chains below were found in one sample sequenced in a study of beta chain features in type 1 diabetes (dated by TCRdb to the late 2010s). Study-wide findings and limitations: Type 1 diabetes patients showed a moderate but significant shortening of TCRB CDR3 length in all four CD4+ subsets.

These receptors' targets are unknown. Library preparation used the immunoSEQ multiplex PCR assay. The entire isolated RNA was reverse transcribed using the High Capacity cDNA Reverse Transcription Kit, and thus expressed TCRB transcripts were sequenced. Here the immuneACCESS table is served through TCRdb, limited to in-frame sequences with V and J called. Missing clones are a known gap in these copies; in checked studies unresolved V genes cover under half, and the rest lacks a known reason. The sample table contains under 200,000 clones; only one count was recorded for 7.5% to 9.5% of them. In total, the top ten clones hold under 0.65% of the sample. Sequencing was performed on central memory CD4+ T cells from blood. Receptors were obtained from a young woman with type 1 diabetes.

This clone appeared a few times. The chain is built from TRBV28 and TRBJ2-3, with D perhaps matching TRBD1 (5 bases). CDR1 is MDHEN, CDR2 SYDVKM, per germline. The CDR3 is made up of 12 amino acids. Deletions cut 8 bases from V and 2 bases from J, with 8 bases between. The CDR3 DNA reads as TGTGCCAGCGGGGCAGTCACAGATACGCAGTATTTT. Protein product: CASGAVTDTQYF.

This chain uses TRBV28 with TRBJ2-1; a weak D match, TRBD1 (5 bases). The length of the CDR3 is 12 residues. The germline V gene has CDR1 MDHEN and CDR2 SYDVKM. V lost 6 bases and J 8 bases, leaving 11 bases between the germline ends. The CDR3 nucleotides are TGTGCCAGCAGCTTGCAGGGTTATGAGCAGTTCTTC. Amino acid sequence: CASSLQGYEQFF.

The chain has TRBV7-2 and TRBJ2-7; 9 bases map to TRBD1. This CDR3 is 15 amino acids long. V shed 6 bases and J 4 bases; nucleotides not matched to a gene: 10. Germline V gene data show CDR1 as SGHTA and CDR2 as FQGNSA. CDR3 coding DNA: TGTGCCAGCAGGGGGGACAGGGAACTAGTTTACGAGCAGTACTTC. Residues: CASRGDRELVYEQYF.

The V call is TRBV29-1, the J call TRBJ2-2, with 7 nucleotides matching TRBD2. This CDR3 is 13 amino acids long. With 7 bases clipped from V and 6 bases from J, the junction kept 8 bases outside the gene matches. In germline, CDR1 is SQVTM, CDR2 ANQGSEA. Written as DNA, the CDR3 is TGCAGCGCCGCCCCGACTAGCCCCGGGGAGCTGTTTTTT. Amino acids: CSAAPTSPGELFF.

This clone was seen only a few times. The sample holds other DNA sequences that translate to the same CDR3. V gene TRBV6-5 combines with J gene TRBJ2-1; TRBD1 aligns across 7 bases. The V and J ends lost 6 bases and 0 bases, in that order; junction bases with no gene match: 5. The CDR3 runs to 15 residues. Germline V lookup: CDR1 MNHEY, CDR2 SVGAGI. The CDR3: CASSPDRSSYNEQFF. CDR3 nucleotides: TGTGCCAGCAGCCCGGACAGGAGCTCCTACAATGAGCAGTTCTTC.

The chain has TRBV5-4 and TRBJ2-1; 14 bases fit TRBD2. The CDR3 is made up of 16 amino acids. Looked up from germline, CDR1 is SGHNT and CDR2 is YYREEE (reference sequence). V shed 2 bases, J shed 8 bases, and the junction held 6 bases outside the gene matches. CDR3 amino acids: CASSLGTSGSSDEQFF. In DNA, the CDR3 is TGTGCCAGCAGCTTAGGGACTAGCGGGAGCAGCGATGAGCAGTTCTTC.

The J gene is TRBJ1-3, the V gene TRBV4-2, with TRBD1 matching over 7 bases. The V gene's germline CDR1 is LGHNA and CDR2 YNFKEQ. The CDR3 loop spans 16 amino acids. After removal of 0 bases from V and 1 base from J, the junction contained 3 bases not matched to a gene. CDR3 nucleotide sequence: TGTGCCAGCAGCCAAGAGGACAGGCAATCTGGAAACACCATATATTTT. It encodes CASSQEDRQSGNTIYF.

This clone was counted a few times. The rearrangement links TRBV2 to TRBJ2-7; possibly TRBD2 for D (7 bases). Germline CDR1 and CDR2: SNHLY and FYNNEI. Trimming took off 6 bases at V and 0 bases at J, with 15 bases between the two ends. This CDR3 is 15 amino acids long. CDR3 bases: TGTGCCAGCAGCCTAACAGGGACTACCTCCTACGAGCAGTACTTC. This sequence encodes CASSLTGTTSYEQYF.

This clone was seen only a few times. V and J are TRBV10-3 and TRBJ2-7, with a tentative D call TRBD2 (5 bases). Germline V gene data show CDR1 as ENHRY and CDR2 as SYGVKD. There are 14 residues in the CDR3. Trimming removed 3 bases at V and 4 bases at J, with 13 bases between. Here the CDR3 reads CAISDVVSGYEQYF. The CDR3 DNA reads TGTGCCATCAGTGATGTTGTGTCGGGGTACGAGCAGTACTTC.

J is TRBJ2-5 and V is TRBV13; 10 nucleotides align to TRBD2. In germline, CDR1 is PRHDT, CDR2 FYEKMQ (reference sequence). The CDR3 loop spans 19 amino acids. The V segment lost 5 bases and the J segment 0 bases; nucleotides outside the gene matches: 15. CDR3 protein: CASSRIQGSTSGDQETQYF. CDR3 bases: TGTGCCAGCAGCCGGATTCAAGGGAGCACTAGCGGGGACCAAGAGACCCAGTACTTC. Full variable domain (missing parts from reference TRBV13 and TRBJ2-5): AAGVIQSPRHLIKEKRETATLKCYPIPRHDTVYWYQQGPGQDPQFLISFYEKMQSDKGSIPDRFSAQQFSDYHSELNMSSLELGDSALYFCASSRIQGSTSGDQETQYFGPGTRLLVL.

This chain links TRBV6-6 with TRBJ2-5, with D unresolved. Germline loops: CDR1 MNHNY, CDR2 SVGAGI (reference sequence). V was pared by 8 bases and J by 2 bases, with 15 bases between. The CDR3 loop spans 14 amino acids. CDR3 region: CASYPHAVQETQYF. In DNA, the CDR3 is TGTGCCAGCTATCCCCATGCGGTACAAGAGACCCAGTACTTC.

This clone showed up just a few times. CDR3 sequence reads: CASSLMAGGPGYEQYF. The CDR3 nucleotides read TGTGCCAGCAGCTTAATGGCGGGGGGTCCCGGCTACGAGCAGTACTTC. The rearrangement joins TRBV7-2 to TRBJ2-7; TRBD2 matches at 8 bases. V lost 2 bases to trimming and J lost 3 bases; unmatched junction nucleotides: 9. Germline CDR1 SGHTA, CDR2 FQGNSA. CDR3 length: 16 residues. The full variable domain, in which reference TRBV7-2 and TRBJ2-7 provide the parts outside the CDR3, is GAGVSQSPSNKVTEKGKDVELRCDPISGHTALYWYRQSLGQGLEFLIYFQGNSAPDKSGLPSDRFSAERTGGSVSTLTIQRTQQEDSAVYLCASSLMAGGPGYEQYFGPGTRLTVT.

This clone was found a few times. This chain connects TRBV7-2 to TRBJ2-7; tentatively, D is TRBD2 (5 bases). There are 15 residues in the CDR3. Deletions cut 5 bases from V and 3 bases from J, with 17 bases between. Germline V lookup: CDR1 SGHTA, CDR2 FQGNSA. The CDR3 sequence is CASSSGWGNNYEQYF. CDR3 bases: TGTGCCAGCAGCAGCGGATGGGGTAATAACTACGAGCAGTACTTC.

This clone was observed a handful of times. This rearrangement joins TRBV2 to TRBJ1-5, with D possibly matching TRBD1 (5 bases). The CDR3 runs 14 residues. The germline V gene encodes CDR1 SNHLY and CDR2 FYNNEI. Between the trimmed V and J ends, which lost 5 bases and 3 bases, there was a span of 11 bases. As DNA, the CDR3 is TGTGCCAGCAGTTGGCAGGGTTCCAATCAGCCCCAGCATTTT. This sequence encodes CASSWQGSNQPQHF.

This clone was counted a few times. The chain combines TRBV6-5 with TRBJ2-2; 8 nucleotides match TRBD1. The ends lost 6 bases at V and 6 bases at J; junction bases unmatched: 0. The CDR3 extends over 12 amino acids. Germline assignment: CDR1 MNHEY and CDR2 SVGAGI. The CDR3 protein is CASRQGAGELFF. The CDR3 DNA follows: TGTGCCAGCAGACAGGGGGCCGGGGAGCTGTTTTTT.

The rearrangement links TRBV4-2 to TRBJ2-1; 10 nucleotides match TRBD2. The germline CDR1 and CDR2 sequences are LGHNA and YNFKEQ. This CDR3 has 16 residues. Trimming cost V 0 bases and J 7 bases; bases outside gene matches: 6. CDR3 nucleotides: TGTGCCAGCAGCCAAGAAACGTCTAGCGGGAGTAATGAGCAGTTCTTC. Its protein is CASSQETSSGSNEQFF.

This sequence joins TRBV7-2 and TRBJ2-3; 11 bases fit TRBD2. The V and J ends lost 5 bases and 3 bases, in that order; junction bases with no gene match: 7. CDR3 length: 16 residues. Looked up from germline, CDR1 is SGHTA and CDR2 is FQGNSA. The CDR3 is CASSIRLAGMTDTQYF. The DNA for the CDR3 is TGTGCCAGCAGCATCCGACTAGCGGGGATGACAGATACGCAGTATTTT.

The chain employs TRBV11-2 and TRBJ1-6, with D maybe TRBD1 (5 bases). Germline CDR1 reads SGHAT; CDR2 reads FQNNGV. The CDR3 extends over 15 amino acids. V lost 0 bases, J lost 9 bases, and 12 bases lay in between. The CDR3 here is CASSLEFRETSPLHF. As DNA, the CDR3 is TGTGCCAGCAGCTTAGAGTTCAGGGAAACTTCACCCCTCCACTTT.